The rows below give T cell receptor beta chains drawn from one sample of a study of T-cell memory formation after mild COVID-19. MiXCR, run by TCRdb on the 5' RACE reads, gives a single entry per CDR3 protein. The sample has 300,000 to 400,000 distinct CDR3 sequences, about 15% seen once. The specimen sequenced was PBMCs or a T cell subset sorted from them (not recorded which). Receptors were obtained from a man aged 18 to 30 who had mild COVID-19 (a few samples of this study predate the infection). Cell type and time point are not known. CDR3s leave out the opening cysteine and the closing phenylalanine or tryptophan.

v_call: TRBV7-9
j_call: TRBJ1-6
cdr3_aa: ASSRDRVEFSPLH

v_call: TRBV27
j_call: TRBJ1-5
cdr3_aa: SSSLSGGRQPQH

v_call: TRBV5-1
j_call: TRBJ2-3
cdr3_aa: ASSAAILALADTQY

v_call: TRBV4-3
j_call: TRBJ2-3
cdr3_aa: ASSQEGAGGPDTQY

v_call: TRBV4-1
j_call: TRBJ2-1
cdr3_aa: ASSRTQAGPYNEQF

v_call: TRBV12-3/TRBV12-4
j_call: TRBJ1-5
cdr3_aa: ASSPTTEPQH

v_call: TRBV7-7
j_call: TRBJ2-1
cdr3_aa: ASSLSTQDGYNEQF

v_call: TRBV5-1
j_call: TRBJ2-2
cdr3_aa: ASSIPGQGVAGELF

v_call: TRBV4-1
j_call: TRBJ2-3
cdr3_aa: ASSQLIPQDTQY

v_call: TRBV30
j_call: TRBJ2-5
cdr3_aa: AWSVGVAGGETQY

v_call: TRBV12-3/TRBV12-4
j_call: TRBJ2-7
cdr3_aa: ASTPGAGGVSYEQY

v_call: TRBV6-2/TRBV6-3
j_call: TRBJ2-1
cdr3_aa: ASSPRQGIYNEQF

v_call: TRBV20-1
j_call: TRBJ2-1
cdr3_aa: SARSNTEQF

v_call: TRBV3-1
j_call: TRBJ2-1
cdr3_aa: ASSQHQGNEQF

v_call: TRBV3-1
j_call: TRBJ2-3
cdr3_aa: ASSQVSRHTQY

v_call: TRBV7-9
j_call: TRBJ2-1
cdr3_aa: ASSPRGVSYNEQF

v_call: TRBV7-9
j_call: TRBJ2-6
cdr3_aa: ASSLSGVSGANVLT

v_call: TRBV7-9
j_call: TRBJ2-1
cdr3_aa: ASSAVGLAREQF

v_call: TRBV7-6
j_call: TRBJ2-1
cdr3_aa: ASSLGSHEQF

v_call: TRBV28
j_call: TRBJ2-4
cdr3_aa: ASSPRFGGAQENIQY

v_call: TRBV7-6
j_call: TRBJ1-1
cdr3_aa: ASSFLTGSVEAF

v_call: TRBV20-1
j_call: TRBJ1-5
cdr3_aa: SAIGLYAGNSNQPQH

v_call: TRBV9
j_call: TRBJ2-7
cdr3_aa: ASSVEVGRPRHEQY

v_call: TRBV5-1
j_call: TRBJ2-3
cdr3_aa: ASSLYLAGGTDTQY

v_call: TRBV24-1
j_call: TRBJ2-1
cdr3_aa: ATSDRSGVNEQF

v_call: TRBV2
j_call: TRBJ1-3
cdr3_aa: ASSEARNTIY

v_call: TRBV3-1
j_call: TRBJ1-6
cdr3_aa: ASSQVIQGYSPLH

v_call: TRBV15
j_call: TRBJ1-6
cdr3_aa: ATSRDQNSPLH

v_call: TRBV28
j_call: TRBJ1-5
cdr3_aa: ASSYRGEDQPQH

v_call: TRBV21-1
j_call: TRBJ2-5
cdr3_aa: ATSARQETQY

v_call: TRBV28
j_call: TRBJ1-2
cdr3_aa: ASSLVTRVDYGYT

v_call: TRBV12-3/TRBV12-4
j_call: TRBJ2-1
cdr3_aa: ASSLVGSNEQF

v_call: TRBV5-1
j_call: TRBJ1-1
cdr3_aa: ASSLGTTVNTEAF

v_call: TRBV20-1
j_call: TRBJ2-5
cdr3_aa: SARKGASLETQY

v_call: TRBV7-2
j_call: TRBJ2-3
cdr3_aa: ASRRGSTDTQY

v_call: TRBV14
j_call: TRBJ1-3
cdr3_aa: ASSPWASWENTIY

v_call: TRBV6-2/TRBV6-3
j_call: TRBJ1-1
cdr3_aa: ASSYGTVILSNTEAF

v_call: TRBV6-5
j_call: TRBJ2-2
cdr3_aa: ASSYGLNTGELF

v_call: TRBV5-4
j_call: TRBJ1-1
cdr3_aa: ASSSQAGRGGLNEAF

v_call: TRBV10-3
j_call: TRBJ2-7
cdr3_aa: AISEPTAYEQY

v_call: TRBV12-3/TRBV12-4
j_call: TRBJ1-1
cdr3_aa: ASSPSRGMNTEAF

v_call: TRBV5-1
j_call: TRBJ1-6
cdr3_aa: ASSRTAGWGLENSPLH

v_call: TRBV11-2
j_call: TRBJ2-7
cdr3_aa: ASSMGQGDYEQY

v_call: TRBV27
j_call: TRBJ2-7
cdr3_aa: ASSLRGIYEQY

v_call: TRBV4-3
j_call: TRBJ2-5
cdr3_aa: ASSQDPRGSETQY

v_call: TRBV12-3/TRBV12-4
j_call: TRBJ1-2
cdr3_aa: ASSPRDRGDGYT